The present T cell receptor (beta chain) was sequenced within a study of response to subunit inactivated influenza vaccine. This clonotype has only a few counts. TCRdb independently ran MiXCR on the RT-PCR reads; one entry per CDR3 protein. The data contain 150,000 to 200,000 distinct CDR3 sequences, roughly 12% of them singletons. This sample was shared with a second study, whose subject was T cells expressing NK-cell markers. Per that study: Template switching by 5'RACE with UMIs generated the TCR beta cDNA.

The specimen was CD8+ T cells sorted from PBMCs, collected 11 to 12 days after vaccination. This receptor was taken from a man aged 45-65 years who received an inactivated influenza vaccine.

CDR3 protein: CSAQYSNQPQHF. The CDR3 bases are TGCAGTGCTCAGTATAGCAATCAGCCCCAGCATTTT. V gene TRBV20-1 combines with J gene TRBJ1-5; D is unresolved. This CDR3 comprises 12 residues. Germline CDR1 reads DFQATT; CDR2 reads SNEGSKA (reference sequence). V lost 5 bases and J 0 bases, leaving 5 bases between the germline ends.